Listed below are T cell receptor beta chains from one sample, sequenced in a study of shared clonotypes between healthy human individuals. Data came from immunoSEQ multiplex PCR; TCRdb stores just in-frame clones and leaves some out. Among a few million clones listed, nearly 97% were seen once. The sample was naive CD4+ T cells sorted from blood. The receptors derive from a man aged 18-30 years in good health. CDR3s include the opening cysteine and the closing phenylalanine or tryptophan. The order of the fields is J gene, D gene, clone size, V gene, CDR3 DNA, CDR3 protein. D genes are given only for firm matches. The listing skips clone size in some rows; elsewhere it reads once, few, many or a size class.

TRBJ2-2,TRBD1,NA,TRBV7-9,TGTGCCAGCAGCGTACCGGGACAGGGGTTCACCGGGGAGCTGTTTTTT,CASSVPGQGFTGELFF
TRBJ2-5,TRBD2,NA,TRBV10-1,TGCGCCAGCAGTGAGTCTCGAGCGGGACTTGAGACCCAGTACTTC,CASSESRAGLETQYF
TRBJ2-1,NA,NA,TRBV4-3,TGCGCCAGCAGCCAAGAAATAGGGACGCCGTCCTACAATGAGCAGTTCTTC,CASSQEIGTPSYNEQFF
TRBJ2-7,TRBD1,NA,TRBV7-2,TGTGCCAGCAGCTTAGTTCGACAGGGGGCCCCCTACGAGCAGTACTTC,CASSLVRQGAPYEQYF
TRBJ2-3,TRBD1,NA,TRBV6-1,TGTGCCAGCAGTGAGTCCTTGGGGACAGGGCCCACAGATACGCAGTATTTT,CASSESLGTGPTDTQYF
TRBJ1-4,NA,once,TRBV6-1,TGTGCCAGCGGAGGGGGAACTAATGAAAAACTGTTTTTT,CASGGGTNEKLFF
TRBJ1-3,NA,once,TRBV7-2,TGTGCCAGCAGCTACCCAAGCGGAAACACCATATATTTT,CASSYPSGNTIYF
TRBJ2-7,NA,NA,TRBV18,TGTGCCAGCTCACCAGGGGGTGGCTCCTACGAGCAGTACTTC,CASSPGGGSYEQYF
TRBJ2-2,TRBD1,NA,TRBV11-2,TGTGCCAGCAGCTCGACAGGGGCAAAGAACACCGGGGAGCTGTTTTTT,CASSSTGAKNTGELFF
TRBJ1-1,TRBD1,NA,TRBV5-1,TGCGCCAGCAGCCCGGGGACAGGGGGCGGAAACACTGAAGCTTTCTTT,CASSPGTGGGNTEAFF
TRBJ2-6,TRBD1,NA,TRBV19,TGTGCCAGTAGTGTCGGGACAGGGGTTGGGGCCAACGTCCTGACTTTC,CASSVGTGVGANVLTF
TRBJ2-7,TRBD2,NA,TRBV2,TGTGCCAGCAGTGCTAGCGGGAGGATCTCCTACGAGCAGTACTTC,CASSASGRISYEQYF
TRBJ1-1,NA,NA,TRBV30,TGTGCCTGGGACAAGAACACTGAAGCTTTCTTT,CAWDKNTEAFF
TRBJ1-4,TRBD1,NA,TRBV7-2,TGTGCCAGCAGACCGACAGGGGGTCGGGAAAAACTGTTTTTT,CASRPTGGREKLFF
TRBJ1-3,TRBD1,NA,TRBV5-1,TGCGCCAGCAGCTTGGCAGGGGGTAGATACGGAAACACCATATATTTT,CASSLAGGRYGNTIYF
TRBJ1-1,NA,once,TRBV6-5,TGTGCCAGCAGCCGCCTCAACACTGAAGCTTTCTTT,CASSRLNTEAFF
TRBJ2-2,NA,NA,TRBV11-2,TGTGCCAGCAGCTTAGAAAGGGGTATCGGGGAGCTGTTTTTT,CASSLERGIGELFF
TRBJ2-3,NA,NA,TRBV5-1,TGCGCCAGCAGCATCGGACAGTCTGGGGGTACGCAGTATTTT,CASSIGQSGGTQYF
TRBJ2-3,NA,NA,TRBV6-5,TGTGCCAGCAGTCTGTCCTCTAGCACAGATACGCAGTATTTT,CASSLSSSTDTQYF
TRBJ2-7,NA,NA,TRBV19,TGTGCCAGTGCGACAGGTCCCGTCTCCTACGAGCAGTACTTC,CASATGPVSYEQYF
TRBJ1-5,NA,NA,TRBV6-8,TGTGCCAGCACCGAACTAGGGAGAAGCTATAGCAATCAGCCCCAGCATTTT,CASTELGRSYSNQPQHF
TRBJ1-5,TRBD1,NA,TRBV6-6,TGTGCCAGCAGGCTACAGGGGGATCAGCCCCAGCATTTT,CASRLQGDQPQHF
TRBJ2-2,NA,once,TRBV7-9,TGTGCCAGCAGACAATTAACGGGGGGCCCCGGGGAGCTGTTTTTT,CASRQLTGGPGELFF
TRBJ2-1,TRBD1,once,TRBV5-1,TGCGCCAGCTATGACAGGGGTATTGGGAATGAGCAGTTCTTC,CASYDRGIGNEQFF
TRBJ2-7,TRBD1,NA,TRBV5-1,TGCGCCAGCAGCCAGGGACAGGGTCCCTACGAGCAGTACTTC,CASSQGQGPYEQYF
TRBJ2-3,NA,NA,TRBV6-5,TGTGCCAGCCACGGGGGGCCGCCAGCAGATACGCAGTATTTT,CASHGGPPADTQYF
TRBJ1-2,NA,NA,TRBV7-8,TGTGCCAGCAGCTTAGTCACGTATGGCTACACCTTC,CASSLVTYGYTF
TRBJ2-7,NA,NA,TRBV2,TGTGCCAGCAGTGATTCTGGTTGGTTCTACGAGCAGTACTTC,CASSDSGWFYEQYF
TRBJ1-1,TRBD1,once,TRBV12-5,TGTGCTAGTGGTTTGGCAACTACACCGGGACAGGAAGCTTTCTTT,CASGLATTPGQEAFF
TRBJ1-1,TRBD1,NA,TRBV2,TGTGCCAGCAGCCCCCCGGGACAGGGTAACACTGAAGCTTTCTTT,CASSPPGQGNTEAFF
TRBJ1-1,NA,once,TRBV18,TGTGCCAGCTCACCAACCATTCTGGGCACTGAAGCTTTCTTT,CASSPTILGTEAFF
TRBJ2-1,NA,NA,TRBV29-1,TGCAGCGTTGAGAGCCCCAGGATTCGCTACAATGAGCAGTTCTTC,CSVESPRIRYNEQFF
TRBJ2-7,TRBD2,NA,TRBV19,TGTGCCAGTAAGAGGACTAGCGGTTACTACGAGCAGTACTTC,CASKRTSGYYEQYF
TRBJ1-4,NA,NA,TRBV7-9,TGTGCCAGCAGCTTAGGAGGATCAACTAATGAAAAACTGTTTTTT,CASSLGGSTNEKLFF
TRBJ1-6,TRBD1,NA,TRBV9,TGTGCCAGCAGCCCACGACCGGGACAGGGATCCTATAATTCACCCCTCCACTTT,CASSPRPGQGSYNSPLHF
TRBJ1-6,TRBD1,NA,TRBV2,TGTGCCATTCGGGGGACAGGGGGTTTGACGAATTCACCCCTCCACTTT,CAIRGTGGLTNSPLHF
TRBJ2-3,NA,NA,TRBV4-1,TGCGCCAGCAGCCAAGTCGGGGCTAGCGCTAGCACAGATACGCAGTATTTT,CASSQVGASASTDTQYF
TRBJ1-3,NA,NA,TRBV14,TGTGCCAGCAGCTTACGACAGAGTTCTGGAAACACCATATATTTT,CASSLRQSSGNTIYF
TRBJ1-1,NA,NA,TRBV6-5,TGTGCCAGCTGCCGCAACATCGTTGGGGGGTCTGAAGCTTTCTTT,CASCRNIVGGSEAFF
TRBJ1-1,NA,NA,TRBV5-1,TGCGCCAGCAGCTTGGACCTGGGGGCTGAAGCTTTCTTT,CASSLDLGAEAFF
TRBJ2-7,NA,NA,TRBV6-1,TGTGCCAGCCGGGAAGGGGTGAGGGGGGAGCAGTACTTC,CASREGVRGEQYF
TRBJ2-5,NA,NA,TRBV9,TGTGCCAGCAGCGTAGGGGGAAGGCCACAAGAGACCCAGTACTTC,CASSVGGRPQETQYF